These T cell receptor beta chains were read from a single sample in a study of blood T cell repertoires in COVID-19. Data came from immunoSEQ multiplex PCR; TCRdb stores just in-frame clones and leaves some out. The repertoire holds tens of thousands of clones, with 75% to 95% as singletons. Sequencing used peripheral blood. The receptors come from a woman in her 50s in a cohort sampled during active COVID-19. CDR3s include the opening cysteine and the closing phenylalanine or tryptophan. Each record gives: J gene, clone size, D gene, V gene, CDR3 DNA, CDR3 protein. D genes are given only for firm matches. Expanded clones are given a class, and other clones once, few, many or no size at all.

TRBJ2-5 | NA | NA | TRBV10-2 | TGCGCCAGCAGTGGTCTCTCGGGGGGCACGGAGACCCAGTACTTC | CASSGLSGGTETQYF
TRBJ2-7 | NA | TRBD2 | TRBV11-2 | TGTGCCAGCAGCATCTCTCCGGGACTAGTACTGTACTTC | CASSISPGLVLYF
TRBJ1-2 | few | TRBD1 | TRBV5-1 | TGCGCCAGCGCCGGGACAGGGGGCCGCCCTAACTATGGCTACACCTTC | CASAGTGGRPNYGYTF
TRBJ2-1 | NA | NA | TRBV5-8 | TGTGCCAGCAGCTTGAATTTCGATAGCTCCTACAATGAGCAGTTCTTC | CASSLNFDSSYNEQFF
TRBJ1-2 | few | NA | TRBV29-1 | TGCAGCGTTGACTCTCGCCGTTCGGGGGGAAACTATGGCTACACCTTC | CSVDSRRSGGNYGYTF
TRBJ2-1 | NA | TRBD2 | TRBV5-8 | TGTGCCAGCAGCTTGGGGTCAGCTAGCGGGGGGGCCCACAATGAGCAGTTCTTC | CASSLGSASGGAHNEQFF
TRBJ1-1 | few | NA | TRBV28 | TGTGCCAGCAGGGGGGGGCTGACTGAAGCTTTCTTT | CASRGGLTEAFF
TRBJ2-5 | NA | NA | TRBV3-1/TRBV3-2 | TGTGCCAGCAGCCTCATGGTGCGAGAAATCGAGACCCAGTACTTC | CASSLMVREIETQYF
TRBJ1-1 | NA | TRBD1 | TRBV11-2 | TGTGCCAGCAGCTTAGCGAGGGACAGTGAAGCTTTCTTT | CASSLARDSEAFF
TRBJ2-6 | NA | TRBD1 | TRBV6-2/TRBV6-3 | TGTGCCAGCAGTCCCAGGGACAGGCGACAATTCTCTGGGGCCAACGTCCTGACTTTC | CASSPRDRRQFSGANVLTF
TRBJ1-2 | NA | NA | TRBV18 | TGTGCCAGCTCACCGACCCCACCGGCAGGGCTTTATGGCTACACCTTC | CASSPTPPAGLYGYTF
TRBJ2-7 | NA | NA | TRBV27 | TGTGCCAGCAGTTTACGATCCACAGTTGGGCGTGGTGGCGAGCAGTACTTC | CASSLRSTVGRGGEQYF
TRBJ2-5 | NA | NA | TRBV10-3 | TGTGCCATCAGCGGTAGACAGCAAGAGACCCAGTACTTC | CAISGRQQETQYF
TRBJ1-2 | once | NA | TRBV4-1 | TGCGCCAGCAGCAAGGACAGAACCAACTATGGCTACACCTTC | CASSKDRTNYGYTF
TRBJ2-5 | NA | TRBD2 | TRBV7-2 | TGTGCCAGCAGCGCCGGGAGGGCTGAGACCCAGTACTTC | CASSAGRAETQYF
TRBJ2-7 | NA | NA | TRBV25-1 | TGTGCCAGCCGTAAGGGGGGGTCCTACGAGCAGTACTTC | CASRKGGSYEQYF
TRBJ1-2 | once | NA | TRBV6-5 | TGTGCCAGCAGCCTGGGAGCCTACACCTTC | CASSLGAYTF
TRBJ2-5 | NA | NA | TRBV10-3 | TGTGCCATCAGCGGGTCCTATAGCAGCCAAGAGACCCAGTACTTC | CAISGSYSSQETQYF
TRBJ1-2 | NA | TRBD1 | TRBV19 | TGTGCCAGTAGTACGGGGACAGCGGGCGGCTACACCTTC | CASSTGTAGGYTF
TRBJ2-7 | NA | NA | TRBV11-2 | TGTGCCAGCTCCCAGGGGAGCTCCTACGAGCAGTACTTC | CASSQGSSYEQYF
TRBJ2-7 | NA | TRBD2 | TRBV28 | TGTGCCAGCAGTTTAACGGCTAGCGGGTCCCTCGGGGAGCAGTACTTC | CASSLTASGSLGEQYF
TRBJ1-2 | NA | TRBD1 | TRBV6-6 | TGTGCCAGCCTCCGACAGGGCGACTATGGCTACACCTTC | CASLRQGDYGYTF
TRBJ2-1 | NA | TRBD2 | TRBV28 | TGTGCCAGCAGTTCGGCCGGGACTAGCGGGTCAAATGAGCAGTTCTTC | CASSSAGTSGSNEQFF
TRBJ2-2 | NA | TRBD1 | TRBV5-4 | TGTGCCAGCAGCATCGGACAGGTCACGAACACCGGGGAGCTGTTTTTT | CASSIGQVTNTGELFF
TRBJ1-1 | NA | NA | TRBV6-5 | TGTGCCAGCAGTTACTTGGACAGACCTGAAGCTTTCTTT | CASSYLDRPEAFF
TRBJ2-5 | NA | NA | TRBV2 | TGTGCCAGCTCTCTCAGACTCCAAGAGACCCAGTACTTC | CASSLRLQETQYF
TRBJ1-1 | NA | TRBD1 | TRBV5-1 | TGCGCCAGCAGCTTGGGAGGGGGACAGGGTGACACTGAAGCTTTCTTT | CASSLGGGQGDTEAFF
TRBJ2-3 | NA | NA | TRBV28 | TGTGCCAGCAGTGTTGGTGGGAGTCCAGATACGCAGTATTTT | CASSVGGSPDTQYF
TRBJ1-5 | NA | TRBD1 | TRBV2 | TGTGCCAGCAGTGTAGGGACAGGGAATCAGCCCCAGCATTTT | CASSVGTGNQPQHF
TRBJ1-4 | NA | NA | TRBV7-6 | TGTGCCAGCAGCTTGGGCCAGGGAAATGAAAAACTGTTTTTT | CASSLGQGNEKLFF
TRBJ2-5 | NA | NA | TRBV28 | TGTGCCAGCAGCCCCCTGCAAGAGACCCAGTACTTC | CASSPLQETQYF
TRBJ2-7 | NA | TRBD2 | TRBV3-1/TRBV3-2 | TGTGCCAGCAGCCAAGATTTGACCGGGAGGGTCCCCTACGAGCAGTACTTC | CASSQDLTGRVPYEQYF
TRBJ2-2 | NA | NA | TRBV11-2 | TGTGCCAGCAGCCCCGGGGGGCGGGAGAGAAACGGGGAGCTGTTTTTT | CASSPGGRERNGELFF
TRBJ2-7 | NA | TRBD1 | TRBV9 | TGTGCCAGCAGCGCATTGGACAGGGGCGAGCAGTACTTC | CASSALDRGEQYF
TRBJ2-7 | NA | TRBD1 | TRBV5-8 | TGTGCCAGCAGCTTCGAGACAGGGGGCTCCTACGAGCAGTACTTC | CASSFETGGSYEQYF
TRBJ2-7 | NA | NA | TRBV6-5 | TGTGCCAGCAGTTACGACAGGCGCTCCTACGAGCAGTACTTC | CASSYDRRSYEQYF
TRBJ1-2 | NA | NA | TRBV11-2 | TGTGCCAGCAGCTTAGTAAAAGGGGGACCTAACTATGGCTACACCTTC | CASSLVKGGPNYGYTF
TRBJ2-5 | NA | TRBD2 | TRBV3-1/TRBV3-2 | TGTGCCAGCAGCCATCTTGCGGGAGGCGGGGAGACCCAGTACTTC | CASSHLAGGGETQYF
TRBJ1-1 | NA | NA | TRBV18 | TGTGCCAGCTCTCGACAGCCCAACTTGAACACTGAAGCTTTCTTT | CASSRQPNLNTEAFF
TRBJ2-5 | NA | TRBD2 | TRBV30 | TGTGCCTGGGGCCCCGGGGCGGGGGGGCGAGAGACCCAGTACTTC | CAWGPGAGGRETQYF
TRBJ1-2 | NA | NA | TRBV18 | TGTGCCAGCTCACCCAGCTCCGGGACAACTAACTATGGCTACACCTTC | CASSPSSGTTNYGYTF
TRBJ2-2 | NA | NA | TRBV5-1 | TGCGCCAGCAGCTCGACGGGGAACACCGGGGAGCTGTTTTTT | CASSSTGNTGELFF
TRBJ2-1 | NA | NA | TRBV11-3 | TGTGCCAGCAGCTCGCTCAGGGGTTCCTACAATGAGCAGTTCTTC | CASSSLRGSYNEQFF
TRBJ1-2 | once | NA | TRBV5-4 | TGTGCCAGCACCCTGGGACAATGGGGTACCTATGGCTACACCTTC | CASTLGQWGTYGYTF
TRBJ2-1 | NA | NA | TRBV11-2 | TGTGCCAGCAGCTCGCATAGGAGTCTGAATGAGCAGTTCTTC | CASSSHRSLNEQFF
TRBJ2-7 | few | TRBD1 | TRBV10-3 | TGTGCCATCAGTGAGTCTCAGGGGGCTAGGTACGAGCAGTACTTC | CAISESQGARYEQYF
TRBJ1-2 | NA | TRBD1 | TRBV5-1 | TGCGCCAGCAGCTTGGGTGGGACAGGGAACTATGGCTACACCTTC | CASSLGGTGNYGYTF
TRBJ2-5 | NA | TRBD2 | TRBV6-1 | TGTGCCAGCAGTGAAACGGGTCCAGGACTAGCGGGGGGACAGACCCAGTACTTC | CASSETGPGLAGGQTQYF
TRBJ2-7 | NA | NA | TRBV5-6 | TGTGCCAGCAGGTCCCAGGCTGGCGAGCAGTACTTC | CASRSQAGEQYF
TRBJ2-1 | NA | NA | TRBV27 | TGTGCCAGCAGTTCACCCAGGAGGGGCGGGCAGAATGAGCAGTTCTTC | CASSSPRRGGQNEQFF
TRBJ2-2 | NA | NA | TRBV19 | TGTGCCAGTAGTAAAAACCGGGACACCGGGGAGCTGTTTTTT | CASSKNRDTGELFF
TRBJ1-1 | once | TRBD1 | TRBV19 | TGTGCCAGTAGCCACCGCGGGGGACAGGGAGGAAAATTGGGCACTGAAGCTTTCTTT | CASSHRGGQGGKLGTEAFF
TRBJ1-1 | once | NA | TRBV6-6 | TGTGCCAGCAGTCCCGACAGAGGGAACACTGAAGCTTTCTTT | CASSPDRGNTEAFF
TRBJ2-7 | NA | TRBD1 | TRBV6-1 | TGTGCCAGCAGTGAAGGACAGGGAACATTATACGAGCAGTACTTC | CASSEGQGTLYEQYF
TRBJ2-3 | once | NA | TRBV5-4 | TGTGCCAGCAGCGATCAAGCGCAGAGCACAGATACGCAGTATTTT | CASSDQAQSTDTQYF